This T cell receptor (beta chain) was identified in a study of blood T cell repertoires in COVID-19. In this sample, this clone turned up once. Germline V gene data show CDR1 as MGHRA and CDR2 as YSYEKL. With 1 base clipped from V and 6 bases from J, the junction kept 10 bases outside the gene matches. This CDR3 has 16 amino acids. Original processing methods: Researchers report that nucleated cell counts were estimated from reference gene primer amplification. The repertoire was sequenced with immunoSEQ multiplex PCR; TCRdb's copy has only in-frame clones and lacks some. V and J calls and clone size are given by that table; D and trimming were obtained from the DNA. The data show about 200,000 clones, with approximately 91% seen just once and around 1.5% held by the top ten.

Sample: peripheral blood. The chain recombines TRBV4-1 with TRBJ2-3; 7 bases line up with TRBD2. This clonotype originated in a man younger than 35 with active or convalescent COVID-19. In DNA, the CDR3 is TGCGCCAGCAGCCAAGGGGGCAGCGGGAAGGCCGATACGCAGTATTTT. This gives the protein CASSQGGSGKADTQYF.